Shown below are 5 T cell receptor beta chains from a single sample sequenced in a study of blood T cell repertoires in COVID-19. Profiling relied on immunoSEQ multiplex PCR, and the TCRdb table lists in-frame clones only, not all of them. The data contain about 120,000 clones, nearly 90% of them seen just once; the ten biggest clones take up under 4.5%. The sample consisted of peripheral blood. These TCRs come from a woman aged 55 to 70 with COVID-19, enrolled during active disease.

V and J are TRBV6-1 and TRBJ2-2, with 8 bases aligning to TRBD2. CDR3 size: 16 residues. Germline values: CDR1 MNHNS, CDR2 SASEGT. With V trimmed by 4 bases and J by 7 bases, 11 bases remained unmatched. As DNA, the CDR3 is TGTGCCAGCAGTGCCAGCGGGGGACTAAGGGGCGGGGAGCTGTTTTTT. Encoded protein: CASSASGGLRGGELFF.

This clone was seen a single time. The chain uses TRBV6-1 and TRBJ1-6; tentative D call: TRBD1 (5 bases). The V and J ends lost 2 bases and 10 bases respectively, with 9 bases between them. CDR1 is MNHNS and CDR2 is SASEGT in the germline V gene. This CDR3 has 13 residues. CDR3 sequence (DNA): TGTGCCAGCAGTGAACAGGGTCACTCACCCCTCCACTTT. Translated, it gives CASSEQGHSPLHF.

The V gene is TRBV27, the J gene TRBJ1-6; the D is unclear. The CDR3 totals 18 residues. Between the trimmed V and J ends, which lost 5 bases and 0 bases, there was a span of 17 bases. Germline V gene lookup returns CDR1 MNHEY and CDR2 SMNVEV (reference sequence). CDR3 sequence reads: CASSMKGAGFSYNSPLHF. Here the CDR3 DNA reads TGTGCCAGCAGTATGAAAGGCGCAGGCTTCTCCTATAATTCACCCCTCCACTTT.

This rearrangement joins TRBV7-6 to TRBJ2-1, with 9 bases matching TRBD2. The germline gives CDR1 SGHVS, CDR2 FNYEAQ. This CDR3 comprises 21 residues. With 5 bases clipped from V and 0 bases from J, the junction kept 20 bases outside the gene matches. The CDR3 is CASSHPGTDSGGVVSYNEQFF. DNA for the CDR3: TGTGCCAGCAGCCACCCGGGGACGGATAGCGGGGGCGTGGTCTCCTACAATGAGCAGTTCTTC.

The chain employs TRBV19 and TRBJ2-1; D remains unclear. This CDR3 is built from 15 residues. Deletions cut 1 base from V and 7 bases from J, with 14 bases between. In germline, CDR1 is LNHDA, CDR2 SQIVND (reference sequence). The CDR3 DNA follows: TGTGCCAGTAGTATAGGGCTCATCTCGCAGAATGAGCAGTTCTTC. Protein product: CASSIGLISQNEQFF.